These T cell receptor beta chains were read from a single sample in a study of blood T cell repertoires in COVID-19. Libraries were prepared by immunoSEQ multiplex PCR; TCRdb keeps only in-frame clonotypes and omits some of them. This repertoire shows 250,000 or so clones, about four fifths found once; its top ten account for 3.4%. Sequences were obtained from PBMCs or T cells enriched from blood (not recorded which). These receptors originate from a man aged 45-65 years who had recovered from COVID-19. Each CDR3 is given with its conserved first and last residue. D genes are given only for firm matches. Clone size is stated in some rows and not others, as once, few, many or a class when expanded.

v_call	d_call	clone_size	j_call	cdr3_nt	cdr3_aa
TRBV5-1	TRBD1	few	TRBJ1-5	TGCGCCAGCAGCCCCGAGGCGGGGACAGGTCAGCCCCAGCATTTT	CASSPEAGTGQPQHF
TRBV11-2	.	.	TRBJ2-3	TGTGCCAGCAGCCTATCGTTCGTTGCAGATACGCAGTATTTT	CASSLSFVADTQYF
TRBV28	.	.	TRBJ1-2	TGTGCCAGCAGTTCACAAAACTATGGCTACACCTTC	CASSSQNYGYTF
TRBV7-2	TRBD2	.	TRBJ2-1	TGTGCCAGCAGCTTAGCGTCAAGCGGGGGGAGCTCCTACAATGAGCAGTTCTTC	CASSLASSGGSSYNEQFF
TRBV9	.	.	TRBJ2-2	TGTGCCAGCAGCGTAGAAGGGGCTAACACCGGGGAGCTGTTTTTT	CASSVEGANTGELFF
TRBV9	.	.	TRBJ1-5	TGTGCCAGCAGCGTAGCACAGGATCAGCCCCAGCATTTT	CASSVAQDQPQHF
TRBV3-1/TRBV3-2	.	.	TRBJ1-3	TGTGCCAGCAGCCAAGGGCCTGGAAACACCATATATTTT	CASSQGPGNTIYF
TRBV9	.	once	TRBJ2-1	TGTGCCAGCAGCGTAGTGGATAGCGTCTACAATGAGCAGTTCTTC	CASSVVDSVYNEQFF
TRBV18	.	.	TRBJ1-1	TGTGCCAGCTCAGCCCAGGGGCTGAGCACTGAAGCTTTCTTT	CASSAQGLSTEAFF
TRBV4-1	.	.	TRBJ1-5	TGCGCCAGCAGCCAAGATTTTCCGCGGGGGGAGGTGGTCTTCCATCAGCCCCAGCATTTT	CASSQDFPRGEVVFHQPQHF
TRBV18	.	.	TRBJ1-4	TGTGCCAGCTCATCAAGCAGGGAGGGGGAAAAACTGTTTTTT	CASSSSREGEKLFF
TRBV18	TRBD2	once	TRBJ2-2	TGTGCCAGCTCACCCCCACTAGCGGGGGCGAACACCGGGGAGCTGTTTTTT	CASSPPLAGANTGELFF
TRBV19	TRBD2	.	TRBJ2-3	TGTGCCAGTCAGAACAGCGGGGGGTTCACAGATACGCAGTATTTT	CASQNSGGFTDTQYF
TRBV4-3	.	.	TRBJ2-7	TGCGCCAGCAGCCAAGAGGCGGGCATCTCCTACGAGCAGTACTTC	CASSQEAGISYEQYF
TRBV28	TRBD2	few	TRBJ2-5	TGTGCCAGCAGTTCTATAGCGGGGGTACAAGAGACCCAGTACTTC	CASSSIAGVQETQYF
TRBV7-9	TRBD1	.	TRBJ1-1	TGTGCCAGCAGCCCCCTGACGACAGGGAGGAACACTGAAGCTTTCTTT	CASSPLTTGRNTEAFF
TRBV19	TRBD1	few	TRBJ1-6	TGTGCCAGTAGTACGACAGGGGGCGCCTTACCCCTCCACTTT	CASSTTGGALPLHF
TRBV4-3	.	.	TRBJ1-6	TGCGCCAGCCGACAGGTGGGAGCGCGGTCACCCCTCCACTTT	CASRQVGARSPLHF
TRBV6-6	TRBD1	.	TRBJ1-2	TGTGCCAGCAGTTACGTAGGACAGGCGATATTATATGGCTACACCTTC	CASSYVGQAILYGYTF
TRBV19	.	.	TRBJ2-7	TGTGCCAGTAGCGGGGGTTACGAGCAGTACTTC	CASSGGYEQYF
TRBV5-1	.	.	TRBJ2-2	TGCGCCAGCAGCTTGGAAGGGAGCGCGGGCACCGGGGAGCTGTTTTTT	CASSLEGSAGTGELFF
TRBV2	.	.	TRBJ2-7	TGTGCCAGCAGTGAAGCAAACAGCTTCTCCTACGAGCAGTACTTC	CASSEANSFSYEQYF
TRBV4-3	.	.	TRBJ1-2	TGCGCCAGCAGCCAAGACACAAGTTCTTATGGCTACACCTTC	CASSQDTSSYGYTF
TRBV5-4	.	once	TRBJ2-5	TGTGCCAGCAGCTTCACTCACGAGACCCAGTACTTC	CASSFTHETQYF
TRBV19	TRBD1	.	TRBJ1-5	TGTGCCAGTAGTAGTGGACAGGGGTTCGGTCAGCCCCAGCATTTT	CASSSGQGFGQPQHF
TRBV3-1/TRBV3-2	TRBD2	few	TRBJ2-1	TGTGCCAGCAGCCAGGGACTAGCGGGAAATGAGCAGTTCTTC	CASSQGLAGNEQFF
TRBV6-5	.	.	TRBJ1-1	TGTGCCAGCAGTTACGACGGGGGGAACACTGAAGCTTTCTTT	CASSYDGGNTEAFF
TRBV21-1	.	.	TRBJ2-7	TGTGCCAGCAGCTCTCAGACAGGGAAAAGCGAGCAGTACTTC	CASSSQTGKSEQYF
TRBV25-1	TRBD2	.	TRBJ2-3	TGTGCCAGCAGTTCCAGCGGGGGCTCAGATACGCAGTATTTT	CASSSSGGSDTQYF
TRBV21-1	.	.	TRBJ1-2	TGTGCCAGCATCCTAGACAGGGGCCATGGCTACACCTTC	CASILDRGHGYTF